Presented here are 17 T cell receptor beta chains from one specimen sequenced in a study of OX40 agonist ivuxolimab in advanced cancers. The table came from immunoSEQ multiplex PCR; TCRdb's copy has only in-frame clones and leaves some out. The sample has approximately 91,000 clones; around 87% are singletons. This sample comprised CD4+ or CD8+ T cells sorted from blood, obtained in a trial of the OX40 agonist ivuxolimab. The receptors were sampled from an adult with an advanced solid tumor such as melanoma, head and neck, liver or kidney cancer.

The chain combines TRBV4-2 with TRBJ1-3; D unresolved. The germline gives CDR1 LGHNA, CDR2 YNFKEQ. This CDR3 region has 17 residues. V was pared by 1 base and J by 1 base, with 14 bases between. In DNA, the CDR3 is TGTGCCAGCAGCCAAGTGGCCGGTCTGGGGTCTGGAAACACCATATATTTT. Protein sequence: CASSQVAGLGSGNTIYF.

The rearrangement links TRBV29-1 to TRBJ2-7; 7 nucleotides agree with TRBD2. V was clipped by 6 bases and J by 3 bases; unmatched bases: 11. CDR1 is SQVTM, CDR2 ANQGSEA, per germline. The CDR3 contains 14 residues. In nucleotides, the CDR3 is TGCAGCGTCGCCCCCGGGGGGATGGGCTACGAGCAGTACTTC. It translates to CSVAPGGMGYEQYF.

This clone was seen once. The genes are TRBV6-6 and TRBJ2-2; D gene unclear. The V and J ends lost 0 bases and 0 bases respectively, with 8 bases between them. CDR1 is MNHNY, CDR2 SVGAGI, per germline (reference sequence). The CDR3 is made up of 16 amino acids. The CDR3 region is CASSYSPDANTGELFF. The CDR3, as DNA: TGTGCCAGCAGTTACTCTCCAGACGCGAACACCGGGGAGCTGTTTTTT.

The chain links TRBV13 to TRBJ2-3; TRBD2 agrees at 8 bases. Germline V CDR1 and CDR2: PRHDT, FYEKMQ (reference sequence). This CDR3 contains 14 residues. V dropped 5 bases and J dropped 3; count of bases not matched to a gene: 4. Here the CDR3 DNA reads TGTGCCAGCAGCGCAGCGGGGGTTACAGATACGCAGTATTTT. Translating gives CASSAAGVTDTQYF.

The chain employs TRBV7-3 and TRBJ2-3; TRBD2 matches at 9 bases. CDR1 and CDR2 (germline): SGHTA, FQGTGA. CDR3 length: 15 amino acids. V lost 5 bases to trimming and J lost 8 bases; unmatched junction nucleotides: 11. The CDR3 sequence is CASSPPGTSSTTQYF. CDR3 bases: TGTGCCAGCAGCCCACCCGGGACTAGCTCAACTACGCAGTATTTT.

J is TRBJ1-6 and V is TRBV30; the D gene is possibly TRBD1 (5 bases). This CDR3 has 17 residues. Deletions cut 2 bases from V and 9 bases from J, with 23 bases between. Germline V gene data show CDR1 as GTSNPN and CDR2 as SVGIG (reference sequence). CDR3 sequence (DNA): TGTGCCTGGAGTCGGCGGGGACGAGCAACCCAATCTTCACCCCTCCACTTT. It encodes CAWSRRGRATQSSPLHF.

The sample holds one count of this clone. The CDR3 protein is CASRIGTGVNQPQHF. DNA for the CDR3: TGTGCCAGCAGAATAGGGACAGGGGTTAATCAGCCCCAGCATTTT. The genes are TRBV7-8 and TRBJ1-5, with TRBD1 matching 10 bases. This CDR3 region has 15 residues. V shed 6 bases, J shed 4 bases, and the junction held 6 bases outside the gene matches. CDR1 and CDR2 from the germline V gene are SGHVS and FQNEAQ.

In its sample, this clone was seen a few times. This chain uses TRBV18 with TRBJ2-7; TRBD1 matches 8 bases. The CDR3 loop spans 16 amino acids. Germline V lookup: CDR1 KGHSH, CDR2 LQKENI. With V trimmed by 1 base and J by 0 bases, 5 bases remained unmatched. The CDR3 protein is CASSPRTGLPSYEQYF. CDR3 DNA: TGTGCCAGCTCACCACGGACAGGGCTCCCCTCCTACGAGCAGTACTTC.

The chain carries TRBV18 and TRBJ1-6; maybe TRBD1 (5 bases). The CDR3 contains 15 residues. V dropped 2 bases and J dropped 9 bases, with 14 bases sitting between them. CDR1 is KGHSH and CDR2 is LQKENI in the germline V gene. CDR3 protein: CASSPSDSSTSPLHF. CDR3 nucleotide sequence: TGTGCCAGCTCACCAAGCGACAGCAGCACTTCACCCCTCCACTTT. Full variable domain (outside the CDR3, taken from reference TRBV18 and TRBJ1-6): NAGVMQNPRHLVRRRGQEARLRCSPMKGHSHVYWYRQLPEEGLKFMVYLQKENIIDESGMPKERFSAEFPKEGPSILRIQQVVRGDSAAYFCASSPSDSSTSPLHFGNGTRLTVT.

The CDR3 DNA reads as TGTGCCAGCTCACCGGAGAGAGGCAGGGCTAACAATCAGCCCCAGCATTTT. Encoded protein: CASSPERGRANNQPQHF. This sequence joins TRBV18 and TRBJ1-5; D possibly corresponds to TRBD1 (5 bases). Germline CDR1 reads KGHSH; CDR2 reads LQKENI. This CDR3 spans 17 amino acids. V was trimmed by 3 bases and J by 3 bases, leaving 18 bases between them.

The chain joins TRBV19 to TRBJ2-6; weak D call: TRBD1 (5 bases). The germline CDR1 and CDR2 sequences are LNHDA and SQIVND (reference sequence). V lost 5 bases to trimming and J lost 4 bases, with 12 bases between them. The CDR3 runs to 15 residues. The CDR3: CASSQGSLGANVLTF. The CDR3 bases are TGTGCCAGTAGTCAGGGTTCTCTGGGGGCCAACGTCCTGACTTTC. Variable domain in full (rest from reference TRBV19 and TRBJ2-6): DGGITQSPKYLFRKEGQNVTLSCEQNLNHDAMYWYRQDPGQGLRLIYYSQIVNDFQKGDIAEGYSVSREKKESFPLTVTSAQKNPTAFYLCASSQGSLGANVLTFGAGSRLTVL.

The chain combines TRBV2 with TRBJ1-6; TRBD1 aligns across 10 bases. CDR3 size: 16 residues. The ends lost 4 bases at V and 5 bases at J; junction bases unmatched: 5. The germline gives CDR1 SNHLY, CDR2 FYNNEI. The CDR3 loop reads CASSGQGAPNNSPLHF. As DNA, the CDR3 is TGTGCCAGCAGTGGACAGGGGGCCCCCAATAATTCACCCCTCCACTTT.

CDR3 in amino acids: CASSRTSGVVSYNEQFF. The CDR3 DNA is TGCGCCAGCAGTAGGACTAGCGGGGTTGTGTCCTACAATGAGCAGTTCTTC. This sequence joins TRBV10-2 and TRBJ2-1; 12 positions agree with TRBD2. The CDR3 spans 17 residues. V was clipped by 5 bases and J by 1 base; unmatched bases: 6. The germline V gene has CDR1 WSHSY and CDR2 SAAADI.

The CDR3 spells CASNYRGDNYGYTF. For the CDR3, the DNA is TGTGCCAGTAATTACCGGGGAGATAACTATGGCTACACCTTC. V usage is TRBV19 and J usage is TRBJ1-2; D is ambiguous. The CDR3 is 14 amino acids. CDR1 is LNHDA, CDR2 SQIVND, per germline (reference sequence). Trimming removed 7 bases at V and 1 base at J, with 13 bases between. The full variable domain, with the rest looked up from reference TRBV19 and TRBJ1-2, is DGGITQSPKYLFRKEGQNVTLSCEQNLNHDAMYWYRQDPGQGLRLIYYSQIVNDFQKGDIAEGYSVSREKKESFPLTVTSAQKNPTAFYLCASNYRGDNYGYTFGSGTRLTVV.

This chain links TRBV30 with TRBJ2-7, with D possibly being TRBD1 (6 bases). The CDR3 consists of 14 residues. V lost 2 bases, J lost 6 bases, and 17 bases lay in between. The germline gives CDR1 GTSNPN, CDR2 SVGIG (reference sequence). CDR3: CAWSPRWTAPEQYF. CDR3 in DNA: TGTGCCTGGAGTCCGCGCTGGACAGCCCCCGAGCAGTACTTC.

Only one count was recorded for this clone. V usage is TRBV2 and J usage is TRBJ1-4, with TRBD1 matching over 10 bases. J was trimmed by 7 bases and V by 0 bases; bases with no gene match: 8. The CDR3 contains 17 residues. Germline CDR1 and CDR2: SNHLY and FYNNEI. The CDR3 nucleotides are TGTGCCAGCAGTGAAGCGCTCGACAGGGGGCGTAGTGAAAAACTGTTTTTT. This encodes CASSEALDRGRSEKLFF.

The CDR3 loop is CASRKRGVGLAGGPASDNEQFF. DNA for the CDR3: TGTGCCAGCAGGAAGAGAGGGGTGGGACTAGCGGGGGGCCCCGCGTCGGACAATGAGCAGTTCTTC. This chain joins TRBV27 and TRBJ2-1; 15 bases map to TRBD2. Per germline, CDR1 MNHEY and CDR2 SMNVEV (reference sequence). This CDR3 comprises 22 residues. V lost 6 bases, J lost 5 bases, and 23 bases stayed unmatched.